A single sample gave rise to the 26 T cell receptor beta chains below, sequenced in a study of vaccination effects on CD4 cells after COVID-19. Their antigen targets remain unknown. The repertoire was sequenced with immunoSEQ multiplex PCR; TCRdb's copy has only in-frame clones and lacks some. The sample has 64,000 or so clones; just under 80% are singletons. CD4+ T cells specific for antigen were expanded with viral peptide pools by the ViraFEST assay before sequencing. Isolating CD4+ T cells followed around nine days of culture. Each person got two doses of an mRNA SARS-CoV-2 vaccine, BNT162b2 or mRNA-1273. The specimen was CD4+ T cells from PBMCs cultured with HCoV-OC43 spike peptides, collected after COVID-19 vaccination. The subset was: HCoV-OC43 spike overlapping peptide pool stimulation. Source of these receptors: a human donor who received a COVID-19 vaccine.

The V gene is TRBV3-1 (or the pseudogene TRBV3-2), the J gene TRBJ1-2; D remains ambiguous. V was cut by 0 bases and J by 0 bases, with 8 bases left in between. The CDR3 spans 15 residues. Germline lookup yields CDR1 LGHDT and CDR2 YNNKEL (reference sequence). The CDR3 region has the DNA TGTGCCAGCAGCCAAGATGTGAACTCTAACTATGGCTACACCTTC. Amino acid sequence: CASSQDVNSNYGYTF.

The chain carries TRBV21-1 and TRBJ1-1; the table's D call, TRBD1, has no DNA check behind it. TRBV21-1 is shown as a pseudogene. The CDR3 is 11 amino acids. This chain's CDR3 is CASSRQGQAFF. The CDR3 nucleotides read TGTGCCAGCAGTCGACAGGGTCAAGCTTTCTTT.

The V gene is TRBV6-5, the J gene TRBJ1-1; D ambiguous. The CDR3 totals 14 residues. The ends were cut back, 5 bases at V and 3 bases at J, with 13 bases in the middle. CDR1 MNHEY and CDR2 SVGAGI come from the germline V gene. CDR3 nucleotides: TGTGCCAGCAGTAGCCTGGGAGCGGACACTGAAGCTTTCTTT. Translation gives CASSSLGADTEAFF.

This clone was seen only once. The CDR3 sequence: CASSVDLGTTGELFF. The CDR3 DNA reads TGTGCCAGCAGCGTAGATCTGGGGACCACCGGGGAGCTGTTTTTT. This sequence joins TRBV9 and TRBJ2-2; D tentatively fits TRBD1 or TRBD2 (5 bases each). Per the germline V gene, CDR1 is SGDLS and CDR2 is YYNGEE. V lost 0 bases, J lost 4 bases, and 10 bases lay in between. This CDR3 contains 15 residues.

V gene TRBV6-1 combines with J gene TRBJ1-5, with 8 bases that match TRBD1. V was clipped by 2 bases and J by 2 bases; unmatched bases: 2. This CDR3 has 15 residues. CDR1 is MNHNS, CDR2 SASEGT, per germline. CDR3 sequence (DNA): TGTGCCAGCAGTGAACAGGGGGCTGGCAATCAGCCCCAGCATTTT. It codes for CASSEQGAGNQPQHF.

The J gene is TRBJ1-2, the V gene TRBV23-1; D call uncertain. TRBV23-1 is reported as an ORF; its role is uncertain. The length of the CDR3 is 14 residues. Trimming took off 6 bases at V and 10 bases at J, with 21 bases between the two ends. The CDR3 DNA is TGCGCCAGCAGCATCTGTTGGGGAAGAGAGGCCTACACCTTC. Its protein product is CASSICWGREAYTF.

The rearrangement links TRBV12-1 to TRBJ1-1; the table's D call, TRBD1, was not checked against the DNA. TRBV12-1 is labeled a pseudogene. The CDR3 covers 15 residues. This CDR3 reads CASSSRQETNTEAFF. CDR3 bases: TGTGCCAGCAGCTCCCGACAGGAGACCAACACTGAAGCTTTCTTT.

The chain combines TRBV3-1 (or the pseudogene TRBV3-2) with TRBJ2-7; D gene ambiguous. The CDR3 consists of 13 residues. In germline, CDR1 is LGHDT, CDR2 YNNKEL (reference sequence). V was pared by 1 base and J by 6 bases, with 10 bases between. The CDR3 DNA reads TGTGCCAGCAGCCAAGGATGGGGTGGCGAGCAGTACGTC. Its protein is CASSQGWGGEQYV.

The chain uses TRBV6-1 and TRBJ1-3, with D possibly being TRBD1 (5 bases). The germline V and J ends were trimmed by 7 bases and 4 bases, with 17 bases remaining between them. The CDR3 is 15 amino acids. Germline V gene data show CDR1 as MNHNS and CDR2 as SASEGT. CDR3 sequence reads: CASTPQGGRGNTIYF. CDR3 coding DNA: TGTGCCAGCACCCCCCAGGGAGGGAGAGGAAACACCATATATTTT.

The chain couples TRBV7-9 to TRBJ1-1; no definite D call. This CDR3 has 14 residues. CDR1 is SEHNR and CDR2 is FQNEAQ in the germline V gene (reference sequence). The germline V and J ends were trimmed by 0 bases and 10 bases, with 15 bases remaining between them. CDR3 nucleotide sequence: TGTGCCAGCAGCTTAGCTGAAGGGAGTATGGGAGCTTTCTTT. Its protein is CASSLAEGSMGAFF. The whole variable domain, remainder taken from reference TRBV7-9 and TRBJ1-1, is DTGVSQNPRHKITKRGQNVTFRCDPISEHNRLYWYRQTLGQGPEFLTYFQNEAQLEKSRLLSDRFSAERPKGSFSTLEIQRTEQGDSAMYLCASSLAEGSMGAFFGQGTRLTVV.

The chain is built from TRBV18 and TRBJ2-1; D is undetermined. Trimming shortened V by 0 bases and J by 6 bases, and 9 bases separated the two germline ends. CDR1 is KGHSH and CDR2 is LQKENI in the germline V gene. CDR3 length equals 14 residues. CDR3 in DNA: TGTGCCAGCTCACCACCAAGTGTTTCCAATGAGCAGTTCTTC. Translated, it gives CASSPPSVSNEQFF.

The chain recombines TRBV28 with TRBJ1-4, with D uncertain. Trimming removed 5 bases at V and 8 bases at J, with 9 bases between. This CDR3 has 12 amino acids. From germline, CDR1 is MDHEN and CDR2 SYDVKM. The CDR3 spells CASSRLGEKLFF. The CDR3 bases are TGTGCCAGCAGTAGACTGGGAGAAAAACTGTTTTTT.

The gene calls are TRBV28 and TRBJ1-1; D gene unclear. CDR1 and CDR2 from the germline V gene are MDHEN and SYDVKM. The CDR3 contains 11 residues. Trimming took off 6 bases at V and 2 bases at J, with 4 bases between the two ends. The CDR3, as DNA: TGTGCCAGCAGCCGTAACACTGAAGCTTTCTTT. Residues: CASSRNTEAFF.

This clone appeared once. The chain uses TRBV19 and TRBJ1-3; D gene ambiguous. The V and J ends lost 6 bases and 4 bases respectively, with 4 bases between them. CDR1 is LNHDA, CDR2 SQIVND, per germline (reference sequence). This CDR3 has 11 amino acids. This chain's CDR3 is CASRGGNTIYF. The CDR3 coding sequence is TGTGCCAGTAGAGGAGGAAACACCATATATTTT.

The chain has TRBV5-1 and TRBJ2-3; the match to TRBD1 covers 8 bases. V lost 4 bases to trimming and J lost 0 bases; unmatched junction nucleotides: 4. The CDR3 runs 15 residues. Germline lookup yields CDR1 SGHRS and CDR2 YFSETQ. Here the CDR3 reads CASSTGTGSTDTQYF. The CDR3 nucleotides are TGCGCCAGCAGCACTGGGACAGGTAGCACAGATACGCAGTATTTT.

In this sample, this clone turned up once. CDR3 in DNA: TGTGCCAGCAGCTACGGACGGGCTAAGGGTGAAAAACTGTTTTTT. Translating it yields CASSYGRAKGEKLFF. The chain carries TRBV7-8 and TRBJ1-4, with no clear D. Germline CDR1 is SGHVS and CDR2 is FQNEAQ. The length of the CDR3 is 15 residues. V was trimmed by 4 bases and J by 7 bases, leaving 16 bases between them.

The chain carries TRBV5-1 and TRBJ2-3, with D hard to call. Between the trimmed V and J ends, which lost 0 bases and 2 bases, there was a span of 7 bases. This CDR3 is built from 14 residues. Germline loops: CDR1 SGHRS, CDR2 YFSETQ. The CDR3 nucleotides are TGCGCCAGCAGCTTGGAAGCCCACACAGATACGCAGTATTTT. Encoded protein: CASSLEAHTDTQYF. Filled out from reference TRBV5-1 and TRBJ2-3, the complete variable domain reads KAGVTQTPRYLIKTRGQQVTLSCSPISGHRSVSWYQQTPGQGLQFLFEYFSETQRNKGNFPGRFSGRQFSNSRSEMNVSTLELGDSALYLCASSLEAHTDTQYFGPGTRLTVL.

The chain couples TRBV19 to TRBJ2-5, with 7 positions matching TRBD1. Germline trimming cut 6 bases from V and 5 bases from J; bases unmatched to any gene: 6. The germline CDR1 and CDR2 sequences are LNHDA and SQIVND (reference sequence). This CDR3 spans 13 amino acids. The CDR3: CASRRQGFETQYF. The CDR3 coding sequence is TGTGCCAGTAGGCGACAGGGTTTTGAGACCCAGTACTTC.

The sample holds a few counts of this clone. The CDR3, as DNA: TGTGCCAGCAGTGTCGGAGGTATCAGCAATCAGCCCCAGCATTTT. It encodes CASSVGGISNQPQHF. J is TRBJ1-5 and V is TRBV2; D remains unclear. The germline V gene encodes CDR1 SNHLY and CDR2 FYNNEI. Trimming removed 4 bases at V and 1 base at J, with 11 bases between. This CDR3 contains 15 residues.

A word on this clone: Other DNA sequences in this specimen translate into the identical CDR3. This rearrangement joins TRBV5-1 to TRBJ1-2, with unresolved D. Germline CDR1 SGHRS, CDR2 YFSETQ. V lost 2 bases and J 0 bases, leaving 8 bases between the germline ends. This CDR3 region has 14 residues. The CDR3: CASSLGGTNYGYTF. The CDR3 DNA is TGCGCCAGCAGCTTAGGAGGGACTAACTATGGCTACACCTTC.

The chain employs TRBV4-2 and TRBJ2-4; D remains unclear. This CDR3 has 16 residues. The V gene lost 4 bases and the J gene lost 1 base, with 14 bases spanning the gap. Germline-derived CDR1 and CDR2 are LGHNA and YNFKEQ. CDR3: CASSRTPSEAKNIQYF. The CDR3 DNA sequence: TGTGCCAGCAGCCGCACACCATCCGAGGCCAAAAACATTCAGTACTTC.

The chain is built from TRBV20-1 and TRBJ2-4, with D possibly being TRBD1 or TRBD2 (5 bases each). CDR1 and CDR2 (germline): DFQATT, SNEGSKA (reference sequence). There are 11 residues in the CDR3. Trimming stripped 7 bases from V and 7 bases from J, with 11 bases between. The CDR3 region has the DNA TGCAGTGTGTGGGGACGGAACATTCAGTACTTC. Residues: CSVWGRNIQYF.

The chain carries TRBV9 and TRBJ1-6, with D tentatively TRBD1 (6 bases). Trimming shortened V by 0 bases and J by 7 bases, and 11 bases separated the two germline ends. The CDR3 runs 15 residues. Germline CDR1 reads SGDLS; CDR2 reads YYNGEE. The CDR3 nucleotides are TGTGCCAGCAGCGTAGTGGACAGCCGAAATTCACCCCTCCACTTT. It is translated as CASSVVDSRNSPLHF. Variable domain in full (rest from reference TRBV9 and TRBJ1-6): DSGVTQTPKHLITATGQRVTLRCSPRSGDLSVYWYQQSLDQGLQFLIQYYNGEERAKGNILERFSAQQFPDLHSELNLSSLELGDSALYFCASSVVDSRNSPLHFGNGTRLTVT.

The J gene is TRBJ1-2, the V gene TRBV6-5; D is undetermined. Germline-derived CDR1 and CDR2 are MNHEY and SVGAGI. The V end lost 7 bases, the J end lost 4 bases, and 16 bases lay between the germline ends. This CDR3 comprises 14 residues. The CDR3: CASTPGGVAYGYTF. The CDR3 DNA follows: TGTGCCAGCACCCCCGGCGGGGTTGCCTATGGCTACACCTTC.

The gene calls are TRBV11-2 and TRBJ1-2; D uncertain. Per germline, CDR1 SGHAT and CDR2 FQNNGV. This CDR3 spans 13 amino acids. Trimming took 2 bases from V and 8 from J, leaving 12 bases between them. The CDR3 coding sequence is TGTGCCAGCAGCTTACAAAACTCTAACGGCTACACCTTC. Translation gives CASSLQNSNGYTF.

The genes are TRBV4-3 and TRBJ2-3; perhaps TRBD1 as D (5 bases). Germline V gene lookup returns CDR1 LGHNA and CDR2 YSLEER. The CDR3 contains 17 residues. Trimming took 0 bases from V and 6 from J, leaving 19 bases between them. The DNA for the CDR3 is TGCGCCAGCAGCCAAGATTCGTCAGGGTCCGGATGGGATACGCAGTATTTT. Translating gives CASSQDSSGSGWDTQYF.